This entry lists 31 T cell receptor beta chains sequenced from one sample in a study of cytomegalovirus exposure and HLA in healthy donors. Both 60 Vbeta primers and 13 Jbeta primers went into the PCR. Sequencing was performed with immunoSEQ multiplex PCR; in TCRdb, only in-frame clones are kept and a portion is missing. The sample lists a few hundred thousand clones; approximately 90% were seen once. The sample consisted of PBMCs. The origin of the receptors is a woman between 18 and 30 years old in good health and CMV-seronegative.

J is TRBJ1-5 and V is TRBV6-1; D is unclear. Between the trimmed V and J ends, which lost 2 bases and 4 bases, there was a span of 3 bases. CDR3 length: 12 residues. Per germline, CDR1 MNHNS and CDR2 SASEGT. The CDR3 loop is CASSELNQPQHF. The CDR3 DNA follows: TGTGCCAGCAGTGAACTAAATCAGCCCCAGCATTTT.

The count of this clone is one. The chain is built from TRBV5-6 and TRBJ2-2, with 8 bases aligning to TRBD1. The V segment lost 5 bases and the J segment 0 bases; nucleotides outside the gene matches: 9. The germline V gene encodes CDR1 SGHDT and CDR2 YYEEEE. This CDR3 spans 17 amino acids. CDR3 region: CASSSDRENANTGELFF. For the CDR3, the DNA is TGTGCCAGCAGTTCGGACAGGGAGAATGCGAACACCGGGGAGCTGTTTTTT.

This rearrangement joins TRBV4-2 to TRBJ2-3, with TRBD2 matching over 8 bases. This CDR3 region has 17 residues. CDR1 and CDR2 from the germline V gene are LGHNA and YNFKEQ. V dropped 3 bases and J dropped 2; count of bases not matched to a gene: 10. This chain's CDR3 is CASSHQPGLADTDTQYF. The CDR3 DNA reads as TGTGCCAGCAGCCACCAACCTGGACTAGCCGACACAGATACGCAGTATTTT.

The rearrangement uses TRBV7-8 and TRBJ1-6, with a weak D call TRBD1 (6 bases). V lost 4 bases to trimming and J lost 12 bases, with 16 bases between them. From germline, CDR1 is SGHVS and CDR2 FQNEAQ. The CDR3 is 14 amino acids. The CDR3 loop reads CASSYRVVDGPLHF. CDR3 coding DNA: TGTGCCAGCAGCTACAGGGTTGTCGACGGACCCCTCCACTTT.

This chain links TRBV6-1 with TRBJ1-5; D is perhaps TRBD1 (6 bases). The V end lost 1 base, the J end lost 4 bases, and 14 bases lay between the germline ends. The germline V gene has CDR1 MNHNS and CDR2 SASEGT. This CDR3 contains 16 residues. The CDR3: CASSEVGGSLNQPQHF. CDR3 nucleotides: TGTGCCAGCAGTGAAGTAGGGGGAAGTCTTAATCAGCCCCAGCATTTT.

The chain recombines TRBV2 with TRBJ1-2, with TRBD1 identical over 7 bases. Germline V gene data show CDR1 as SNHLY and CDR2 as FYNNEI. The CDR3 totals 15 residues. With V trimmed by 3 bases and J by 3 bases, 7 bases remained unmatched. The CDR3 nucleotides read TGTGCCAGCAGTGATAGGCGGCAGGGGGACTATGGCTACACCTTC. This codes for CASSDRRQGDYGYTF.

The DNA of the CDR3 is TGTGCCAGCAGTCCTGATCCGGGACTCACCTACAATGAGCAGTTCTTC. It encodes CASSPDPGLTYNEQFF. The chain carries TRBV27 and TRBJ2-1; TRBD2 might be the D (6 bases). Trimming pared 5 bases from V and 2 bases from J, leaving 16 bases between. The germline V gene encodes CDR1 MNHEY and CDR2 SMNVEV (reference sequence). CDR3 length: 16 residues.

The J gene is TRBJ2-1, the V gene TRBV7-9; 10 bases fit TRBD1. V shed 3 bases and J 2 bases; nucleotides not matched to a gene: 4. Germline V CDR1 and CDR2: SEHNR, FQNEAQ (reference sequence). The CDR3 has 16 amino acids. CDR3 nucleotides: TGTGCCAGCAGCTTGCTGACAGGGGGCCCCTACAATGAGCAGTTCTTC. Its translation is CASSLLTGGPYNEQFF.

Points on this clone: The junction departs from the called germline gene at one end, perhaps through a read error. V gene TRBV7-7 combines with J gene TRBJ2-3; TRBD2 aligns across 7 bases. The CDR3 spans 16 residues. Germline lookup yields CDR1 SSHAT and CDR2 FNYEAQ (reference sequence). CDR3 bases: TGTGCTAGCAGCTTAGGTGTCGGGGGGAGCACAGATACGCAGTATTTT. Its translation is CASSLGVGGSTDTQYF.

The genes are TRBV5-6 and TRBJ1-1; perhaps TRBD1 as D (6 bases). Germline values: CDR1 SGHDT, CDR2 YYEEEE. Trimming took off 7 bases at V and 1 base at J, with 11 bases between the two ends. The CDR3 has 13 amino acids. CDR3 sequence (DNA): TGTGCCAGCGATATGGGACAGAACACTGAAGCTTTCTTT. Its translation is CASDMGQNTEAFF.

The chain joins TRBV6-5 to TRBJ1-3; no definite D call. The CDR3 covers 16 residues. Germline loops: CDR1 MNHEY, CDR2 SVGAGI. Trimming cost V 0 bases and J 5 bases, with 14 bases left between them. For the CDR3, the DNA is TGTGCCAGCAGTTACTCGAGGTTCACTAGCCGAAACACCATATATTTT. Residues: CASSYSRFTSRNTIYF.

This clone was counted between two and nine times. The chain employs TRBV18 and TRBJ2-1; D is possibly TRBD1 (5 bases). The V gene's germline CDR1 is KGHSH and CDR2 LQKENI. The V end lost 3 bases, the J end lost 2 bases, and 8 bases lay between the germline ends. This CDR3 has 14 residues. In DNA, the CDR3 is TGTGCCAGCTCACCCCAGGGCCCCTACAATGAGCAGTTCTTC. It translates to CASSPQGPYNEQFF.

The rearrangement uses TRBV11-2 and TRBJ2-2, with no clear D. The CDR3 contains 14 residues. Trimming shortened V by 3 bases and J by 9 bases, and 14 bases separated the two germline ends. In germline, CDR1 is SGHAT, CDR2 FQNNGV. CDR3 sequence: CASSFSQAIRELFF. DNA of the CDR3: TGTGCCAGCAGCTTCAGTCAAGCGATCCGGGAGCTGTTTTTT.

The V and J genes are TRBV6-5 and TRBJ1-5; D possibly corresponds to TRBD1 (5 bases). Trimming pared 4 bases from V and 0 bases from J, leaving 10 bases between. Germline-derived CDR1 and CDR2 are MNHEY and SVGAGI. The CDR3 runs to 15 residues. The CDR3 is CASSSRVGSNQPQHF. DNA for the CDR3: TGTGCCAGCAGTTCCAGGGTTGGTAGCAATCAGCCCCAGCATTTT.

The genes are TRBV5-6 and TRBJ2-6; the match to TRBD2 covers 7 bases. This CDR3 spans 15 amino acids. With 1 base clipped from V and 6 bases from J, the junction kept 4 bases outside the gene matches. In germline, CDR1 is SGHDT, CDR2 YYEEEE. The CDR3 DNA sequence: TGTGCCAGCAGCTTGCGGCTAGCGGTGGCCAACGTCCTGACTTTC. It encodes CASSLRLAVANVLTF.

This clone was seen a few times. The V call is TRBV9, the J call TRBJ1-1; TRBD1 matches 8 bases. Germline assignment: CDR1 SGDLS and CDR2 YYNGEE. After removal of 0 bases from V and 5 bases from J, the junction contained 3 bases not matched to a gene. The CDR3 sequence is 14 residues long. For the CDR3, the DNA is TGTGCCAGCAGCGTAGACAGGGGGGGTACTGAAGCTTTCTTT. It codes for CASSVDRGGTEAFF.

This clone was observed a few times. The chain couples TRBV29-1 to TRBJ2-3, with 7 positions matching TRBD1. V gave up 6 bases and J gave up 0 bases; unmatched junction bases: 3. The CDR3 has 13 residues. The germline CDR1 and CDR2 sequences are SQVTM and ANQGSEA. DNA of the CDR3: TGCAGCGTCGGGACAGCTAGCACAGATACGCAGTATTTT. It is translated as CSVGTASTDTQYF.

V usage is TRBV30 and J usage is TRBJ1-2; 9 bases are shared with TRBD1. Unmatched junction bases numbered 6, after V lost 2 bases and J lost 8 bases. The CDR3 has 13 residues. Germline CDR1 and CDR2: GTSNPN and SVGIG (reference sequence). CDR3 in amino acids: CAWSRTGDGGYTF. In DNA form, the CDR3 reads TGTGCCTGGAGTAGGACAGGGGATGGGGGCTACACCTTC.

This chain links TRBV19 with TRBJ2-1; TRBD1 might be the D (5 bases). Deletions cut 5 bases from V and 4 bases from J, with 18 bases between. The germline CDR1 and CDR2 sequences are LNHDA and SQIVND (reference sequence). This CDR3 contains 16 residues. The chain's CDR3 is CASSEEWTRAYNEQFF. The CDR3 bases are TGTGCCAGTAGTGAGGAGTGGACACGGGCTTACAATGAGCAGTTCTTC.

The chain employs TRBV6-1 and TRBJ2-7; 7 positions agree with TRBD1. Germline CDR1 reads MNHNS; CDR2 reads SASEGT. The V and J ends lost 5 bases and 8 bases, in that order; junction bases with no gene match: 12. This CDR3 spans 14 amino acids. Written as DNA, the CDR3 is TGTGCCAGCAGTCCCGGCAGGGGGAAAATTCAGCAGTACTTC. Residues: CASSPGRGKIQQYF.

Turning to this clone: One junction end does not reproduce the germline sequence, and a read error may be involved. The J gene is TRBJ1-3, the V gene TRBV30; tentatively, D is TRBD1 (5 bases). Germline V gene sequence: CDR1 GTSNPN, CDR2 SVGIG (reference sequence). CDR3 length: 12 amino acids. CDR3 protein: CAWSVGLDTTYF. In nucleotides, the CDR3 is TGTGCCTGGAGTGTGGGACTTGACACCACATATTTT.

This clone was picked up one time. The rearrangement joins TRBV9 to TRBJ1-3; no clear D gene. V lost 0 bases and J 4 bases, leaving 8 bases between the germline ends. The CDR3 spans 14 residues. Germline-derived CDR1 and CDR2 are SGDLS and YYNGEE. The CDR3 nucleotides are TGTGCCAGCAGCGTAGATGGAGACGGAAACACCATATATTTT. Residues: CASSVDGDGNTIYF.

The chain links TRBV10-3 to TRBJ1-2; TRBD1 matches at 9 bases. This CDR3 region has 16 residues. Germline trimming cut 2 bases from V and 7 bases from J; bases unmatched to any gene: 11. The germline V gene has CDR1 ENHRY and CDR2 SYGVKD. The CDR3 nucleotides read TGTGCCATCAGTGAGACAGGGGGCTTCCTAGGTGGTGGCTACACCTTC. Its protein product is CAISETGGFLGGGYTF.

The chain carries TRBV9 and TRBJ2-3, with 7 bases that match TRBD2. J lost 8 bases, V lost 3 bases, and 9 bases had no gene match. The CDR3 length is 14 residues. Looked up from germline, CDR1 is SGDLS and CDR2 is YYNGEE. The CDR3 loop reads CASSARQGGVTQYF. In nucleotides, the CDR3 is TGTGCCAGCAGCGCTAGGCAGGGAGGGGTTACGCAGTATTTT.

Note on this clone: This sample includes further DNA sequences coding for the same CDR3. This chain joins TRBV29-1 and TRBJ1-1, with D perhaps TRBD1 (5 bases). The CDR3 contains 12 residues. V lost 1 base to trimming and J lost 4 bases, with 7 bases between them. Germline values: CDR1 SQVTM, CDR2 ANQGSEA. CDR3: CSVEGGGTEAFF. DNA for the CDR3: TGCAGCGTTGAAGGGGGCGGCACTGAAGCTTTCTTT.

The chain combines TRBV19 with TRBJ2-7; 8 positions agree with TRBD2. Germline CDR1 and CDR2: LNHDA and SQIVND (reference sequence). CDR3 size: 14 residues. V shed 4 bases, J shed 3 bases, and the junction held 5 bases outside the gene matches. The CDR3 coding sequence is TGTGCCAGTAGTACCGGGACTAGTCTCTACGAGCAGTACTTC. Protein: CASSTGTSLYEQYF.

This chain uses TRBV7-3 with TRBJ2-3, with TRBD2 identical over 8 bases. From germline, CDR1 is SGHTA and CDR2 FQGTGA. CDR3 size: 14 residues. Germline trimming cut 6 bases from V and 5 bases from J; bases unmatched to any gene: 7. The CDR3 is CASSSGDFRDTQYF. In nucleotides, the CDR3 is TGTGCCAGCAGTAGCGGGGATTTTCGAGATACGCAGTATTTT.

CDR3 amino acids: CASSLFFAGEVDTQYF. The CDR3 nucleotides read TGTGCCAGCAGCCTTTTTTTTGCGGGGGAGGTGGATACGCAGTATTTT. This chain joins TRBV7-8 and TRBJ2-3; 7 bases match TRBD2. With 5 bases clipped from V and 6 bases from J, the junction kept 14 bases outside the gene matches. There are 16 residues in the CDR3. In germline, CDR1 is SGHVS, CDR2 FQNEAQ.

The rearrangement joins TRBV6-5 to TRBJ2-5, with a tentative D call TRBD2 (7 bases). The J call may not be correct, given that the DNA end is closer to TRBJ2-7. The CDR3 runs to 15 residues. Per germline, CDR1 MNHEY and CDR2 SVGAGI. This chain's CDR3 is CASWGRGAVSYEQYF. The CDR3, as DNA: TGTGCCAGCTGGGGCCGGGGGGCAGTTTCCTACGAGCAGTACTTC.

As concerns this clone: The sample holds other DNA sequences that translate to the same CDR3. The CDR3 DNA sequence: TGCGCCAGCAGCTTGGGACTCAACACCGGGGAGCTGTTTTTT. It encodes CASSLGLNTGELFF. The chain joins TRBV5-1 to TRBJ2-2; D remains unclear. The CDR3 has 14 residues. The V end was cut by 0 bases, the J end by 2 bases, with 5 bases between. The germline CDR1 and CDR2 sequences are SGHRS and YFSETQ.

This clone was detected a few times. The chain uses TRBV11-2 and TRBJ2-3, with D hard to call. The germline V gene has CDR1 SGHAT and CDR2 FQNNGV. The CDR3 covers 15 residues. Trimming left V 0 bases short and J 1 base short, with 8 bases between. In DNA form, the CDR3 reads TGTGCCAGCAGCTTAGAAGATCAGGGCACAGATACGCAGTATTTT. Translated, it gives CASSLEDQGTDTQYF.